What follows are 20 T cell receptor beta chains derived from one specimen sequenced in a study of shared clonotypes between healthy human individuals. The protocol was immunoSEQ multiplex PCR, while the TCRdb copy is restricted to in-frame clones and leaves out a portion. The sample yields roughly 530,000 clones, 95% to 97% seen once. Material for sequencing was naive CD4+ T cells sorted from blood. As to subset: CD45RA+ positively selected. These receptors were taken from a woman in her 30s in good health.

CDR3 DNA: TGCGCCAGCAGCCTTGAGGGTCTGCTTGGGGGGCAGTACTTC. Its translation: CASSLEGLLGGQYF. V usage is TRBV4-1 and J usage is TRBJ2-7, with D tentatively TRBD1 or TRBD2 (5 bases each). CDR1 and CDR2 from the germline V gene are MGHRA and YSYEKL. This CDR3 spans 14 amino acids. The V end lost 4 bases, the J end lost 9 bases, and 19 bases lay between the germline ends.

The rearrangement links TRBV5-1 to TRBJ2-2; the D gene is possibly TRBD2 (5 bases). CDR1 is SGHRS, CDR2 YFSETQ, per germline. The CDR3 totals 14 residues. The V end was cut by 0 bases, the J end by 6 bases, with 9 bases between. The CDR3 here is CASSLGGIAGELFF. The CDR3 DNA reads as TGCGCCAGCAGCTTGGGAGGGATCGCCGGGGAGCTGTTTTTT. The full variable domain, rest sourced from reference TRBV5-1 and TRBJ2-2, is KAGVTQTPRYLIKTRGQQVTLSCSPISGHRSVSWYQQTPGQGLQFLFEYFSETQRNKGNFPGRFSGRQFSNSRSEMNVSTLELGDSALYLCASSLGGIAGELFFGEGSRLTVL.

The chain recombines TRBV5-8 with TRBJ2-1, with D unresolved. This CDR3 is built from 10 residues. The V gene's germline CDR1 is SGHTS and CDR2 YDEGEE. V lost 10 bases and J lost 10, with 12 bases in between. DNA for the CDR3: TGTGCCGGGCGCGACGTGGAGCAGTTCTTC. Translation gives CAGRDVEQFF.

The CDR3 nucleotides are TGCAGCGTTGAAGGGGGGGAGGTGAAAGGCTACACCTTC. The encoded protein is CSVEGGEVKGYTF. V gene TRBV29-1 combines with J gene TRBJ1-2, with D perhaps TRBD1 (5 bases). The CDR3 spans 13 residues. V lost 1 base, J lost 8 bases, and 14 bases lay in between. Germline CDR1 SQVTM, CDR2 ANQGSEA.

The chain has TRBV19 and TRBJ1-4, with D possibly being TRBD1 (6 bases). CDR1 LNHDA and CDR2 SQIVND come from the germline V gene (reference sequence). The CDR3 is 14 amino acids. V lost 3 bases, J lost 7 bases, and 12 bases lay in between. The DNA for the CDR3 is TGTGCCAGTAGTATTGGGGGCACCGGTGAAAAACTGTTTTTT. Protein product: CASSIGGTGEKLFF.

The chain has TRBV2 and TRBJ2-7; tentative D call: TRBD2 (5 bases). Trimming stripped 7 bases from V and 6 bases from J, with 16 bases between. Germline assignment: CDR1 SNHLY and CDR2 FYNNEI. The CDR3 spans 13 residues. In DNA form, the CDR3 reads TGTGCCAGCATTAAACTAGGTTTTGGCGAGCAGTACTTC. Translation: CASIKLGFGEQYF.

The chain couples TRBV6-1 to TRBJ2-7, with TRBD1 matching over 7 bases. Germline-derived CDR1 and CDR2 are MNHNS and SASEGT. V lost 3 bases and J lost 0; bases outside the gene matches: 2. The CDR3 length is 14 residues. The CDR3 loop reads CASSEWDSSYEQYF. CDR3 nucleotides: TGTGCCAGCAGTGAGTGGGACAGCTCCTACGAGCAGTACTTC.

The chain employs TRBV15 and TRBJ2-1; TRBD1 might be the D (6 bases). CDR3 length equals 18 residues. Germline lookup yields CDR1 LNHNV and CDR2 YYDKDF (reference sequence). With 4 bases removed from V and 6 bases from J, the gap between germline ends came to 25 bases. CDR3 amino acids: CATSTPEGVSGWSNEQFF. As DNA, the CDR3 is TGTGCCACCAGCACACCAGAGGGGGTGTCAGGTTGGAGCAATGAGCAGTTCTTC.

The rearrangement uses TRBV19 and TRBJ1-5, with D tentatively TRBD1 (5 bases). The V gene lost 2 bases and the J gene lost 0 bases, with 11 bases spanning the gap. The CDR3 consists of 16 residues. Germline values: CDR1 LNHDA, CDR2 SQIVND (reference sequence). CDR3 bases: TGTGCCAGTAGTATATGGGGCGGCTCTAGCAATCAGCCCCAGCATTTT. It specifies CASSIWGGSSNQPQHF.

The CDR3 region has the DNA TGTGCCAGCAGCTTGAGTGGACTAGGCAACGAGCAGTACTTC. Its protein product is CASSLSGLGNEQYF. This chain connects TRBV5-6 to TRBJ2-7; 7 bases align to TRBD2. Losses at the gene ends were 1 base for V and 5 bases for J; bases not matched to a gene: 6. Germline-derived CDR1 and CDR2 are SGHDT and YYEEEE. The CDR3 loop spans 14 amino acids.

The V call is TRBV6-4, the J call TRBJ2-3; D uncertain. CDR1 and CDR2 from the germline V gene are MRHNA and SNTAGT. The CDR3 runs 14 residues. Trimming pared 5 bases from V and 3 bases from J, leaving 12 bases between. For the CDR3, the DNA is TGTGCCAGCAGTCCAACCGATGATACAGATACGCAGTATTTT. Residues: CASSPTDDTDTQYF.

This clone appeared once. The rearrangement joins TRBV4-1 to TRBJ2-3; D is undetermined. This CDR3 region has 15 residues. Germline lookup yields CDR1 MGHRA and CDR2 YSYEKL. V was shortened by 6 bases and J by 1 base, with 14 bases between the two germline ends. This CDR3 is CASRHDKFRTDTQYF. CDR3 sequence (DNA): TGCGCCAGCAGACACGACAAGTTTCGCACAGATACGCAGTATTTT.

A note on this clone: Other DNA sequences in the sample encode the same CDR3. The rearrangement uses TRBV19 and TRBJ2-1; 7 bases fit TRBD2. The CDR3 has 14 amino acids. Per germline, CDR1 LNHDA and CDR2 SQIVND (reference sequence). The trim removed 1 base at V and 7 bases at J, leaving 4 bases unmatched. The CDR3 loop is CASSIAGGGNEQFF. CDR3 sequence (DNA): TGTGCCAGTAGTATAGCGGGAGGAGGAAATGAGCAGTTCTTC.

The chain recombines TRBV10-3 with TRBJ2-2, with 7 bases aligning to TRBD2. The CDR3 has 12 residues. After removal of 7 bases from V and 11 bases from J, the junction contained 7 bases not matched to a gene. Germline V lookup: CDR1 ENHRY, CDR2 SYGVKD. The CDR3 loop is CAIKRGSGELFF. The DNA for the CDR3 is TGTGCCATCAAGCGCGGGAGCGGAGAGCTGTTTTTT.

Concerning this clone itself: Distinct nucleotide sequences in the sample also encode this CDR3. The chain couples TRBV5-1 to TRBJ2-5; no definite D call. The CDR3 consists of 12 residues. V was clipped by 0 bases and J by 3 bases, with 3 bases between them. Germline V gene lookup returns CDR1 SGHRS and CDR2 YFSETQ. This CDR3 reads CASSLAEETQYF. DNA of the CDR3: TGCGCCAGCAGCTTGGCCGAAGAGACCCAGTACTTC.

This chain uses TRBV12-2 with TRBJ1-5. TRBV12-2 is reported as a pseudogene. This CDR3 comprises 13 residues. CDR3 region: CASRLGGDQPQHF. The CDR3 DNA reads TGTGCAAGTCGCTTGGGAGGCGACCAGCCCCAGCATTTT.

This chain links TRBV27 with TRBJ1-2; TRBD1 matches 7 bases. The germline gives CDR1 MNHEY, CDR2 SMNVEV (reference sequence). V lost 6 bases to trimming and J lost 5 bases; unmatched junction nucleotides: 9. The CDR3 spans 14 residues. Here the CDR3 reads CASRQRDRGYGYTF. DNA of the CDR3: TGTGCCAGCAGACAGAGGGACAGAGGATATGGCTACACCTTC.

The chain joins TRBV28 to TRBJ1-2; 7 bases align to TRBD1. CDR1 MDHEN and CDR2 SYDVKM come from the germline V gene. After removal of 8 bases from V and 6 bases from J, the junction contained 9 bases not matched to a gene. This CDR3 is built from 13 residues. This chain's CDR3 is CASGTASLNGYTF. The CDR3 DNA sequence: TGTGCCAGCGGGACAGCAAGTCTGAATGGCTACACCTTC.

The genes are TRBV6-6 and TRBJ2-7; TRBD1 matches 7 bases. The CDR3 consists of 14 residues. CDR1 and CDR2 from the germline V gene are MNHNY and SVGAGI (reference sequence). The ends lost 5 bases at V and 3 bases at J; junction bases unmatched: 7. CDR3 nucleotide sequence: TGTGCCAGCAGTAACGACAGGGCCGGCTACGAGCAGTACTTC. Its translation: CASSNDRAGYEQYF.

The chain combines TRBV18 with TRBJ2-7; maybe TRBD1 (5 bases). This CDR3 region has 13 residues. Between the trimmed V and J ends, which lost 0 bases and 5 bases, there was a span of 8 bases. In germline, CDR1 is KGHSH, CDR2 LQKENI. The CDR3, as DNA: TGTGCCAGCTCACCACCCGACAGCAACGAGCAGTACTTC. Its protein is CASSPPDSNEQYF.